This entry describes one TCR beta chain. Its matching antigen is unknown. V dropped 3 bases and J dropped 5 bases, with 8 bases sitting between them. CDR1 is MDHEN, CDR2 SYDVKM, per germline. The CDR3 is 13 residues long. The sample originates from a study of coeliac disease. Study context: Without high-resolution HLA typing, biased TRBV7-2 usage was queried. Whole-study findings and limits: Most TRB amino acid sequences occurred in only one sample.

TCRdb's table, derived via immunoSEQ multiplex PCR, lists solely in-frame clones and lacks some. Found here are about 1,200 clones, roughly two thirds of them singletons; the top ten hold about 33%. The clonotype originates from a woman between 40 and 50 years old with celiac disease on a gluten-free diet, and with hypertension. Sequenced material: lamina propria lymphocytes from the gut. This chain connects TRBV28 to TRBJ2-1; D uncertain. The CDR3, as DNA: TGTGCCAGCAGTTTCCGGTATCACAATGAGCAGTTCTTC. Its protein is CASSFRYHNEQFF. The variable domain in full, with the rest retrieved from reference TRBV28 and TRBJ2-1, is DVKVTQSSRYLVKRTGEKVFLECVQDMDHENMFWYRQDPGLGLRLIYFSYDVKMKEKGDIPEGYSVSREKKERFSLILESASTNQTSMYLCASSFRYHNEQFFGPGTRLTVL.